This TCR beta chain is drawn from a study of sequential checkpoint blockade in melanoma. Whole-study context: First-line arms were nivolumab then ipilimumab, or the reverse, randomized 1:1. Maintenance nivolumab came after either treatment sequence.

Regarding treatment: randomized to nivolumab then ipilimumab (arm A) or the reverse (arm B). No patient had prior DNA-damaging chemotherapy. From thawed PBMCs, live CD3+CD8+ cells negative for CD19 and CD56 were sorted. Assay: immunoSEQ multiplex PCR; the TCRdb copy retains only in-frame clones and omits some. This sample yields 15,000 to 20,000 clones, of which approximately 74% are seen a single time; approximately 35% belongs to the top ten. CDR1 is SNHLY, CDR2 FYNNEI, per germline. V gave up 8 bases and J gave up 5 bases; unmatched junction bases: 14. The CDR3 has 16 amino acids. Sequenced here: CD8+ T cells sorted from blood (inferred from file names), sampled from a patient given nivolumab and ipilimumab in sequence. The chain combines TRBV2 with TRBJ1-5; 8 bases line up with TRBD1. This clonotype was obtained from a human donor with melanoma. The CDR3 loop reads CASGNGTGDYDQPQHF. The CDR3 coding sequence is TGTGCCAGCGGGAATGGGACAGGTGATTACGATCAGCCCCAGCATTTT. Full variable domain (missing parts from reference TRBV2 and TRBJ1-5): EPEVTQTPSHQVTQMGQEVILRCVPISNHLYFYWYRQILGQKVEFLVSFYNNEISEKSEIFDDQFSVERPDGSNFTLKIRSTKLEDSAMYFCASGNGTGDYDQPQHFGDGTRLSIL.